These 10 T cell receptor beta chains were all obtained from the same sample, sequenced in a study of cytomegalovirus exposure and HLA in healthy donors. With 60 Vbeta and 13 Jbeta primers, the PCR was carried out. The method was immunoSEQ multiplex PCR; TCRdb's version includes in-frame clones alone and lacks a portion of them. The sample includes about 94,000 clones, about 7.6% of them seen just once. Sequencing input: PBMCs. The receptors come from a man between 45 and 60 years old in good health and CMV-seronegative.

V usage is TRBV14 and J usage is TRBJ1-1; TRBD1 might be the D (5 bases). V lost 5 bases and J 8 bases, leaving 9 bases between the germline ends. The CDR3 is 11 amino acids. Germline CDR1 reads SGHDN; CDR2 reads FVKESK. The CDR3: CASSLRGEAFF. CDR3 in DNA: TGTGCCAGCAGCTTACGGGGGGAAGCTTTCTTT.

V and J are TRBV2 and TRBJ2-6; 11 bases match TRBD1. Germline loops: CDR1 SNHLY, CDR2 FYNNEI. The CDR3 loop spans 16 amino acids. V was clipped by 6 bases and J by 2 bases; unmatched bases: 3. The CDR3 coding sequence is TGTGCCAGCAGCGGACAGGGGGCGGCTGGGGCCAACGTCCTGACTTTC. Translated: CASSGQGAAGANVLTF.

CDR3 in DNA: TGTGCCAGCAGTACCTCCGCCGGGACAAAGAACACTGAAGCTTTCTTT. This sequence encodes CASSTSAGTKNTEAFF. V is TRBV27 and J is TRBJ1-1; perhaps TRBD1 as D (6 bases). Deletions cut 5 bases from V and 1 base from J, with 17 bases between. This CDR3 is built from 16 residues. Germline V gives CDR1 MNHEY, CDR2 SMNVEV (reference sequence).

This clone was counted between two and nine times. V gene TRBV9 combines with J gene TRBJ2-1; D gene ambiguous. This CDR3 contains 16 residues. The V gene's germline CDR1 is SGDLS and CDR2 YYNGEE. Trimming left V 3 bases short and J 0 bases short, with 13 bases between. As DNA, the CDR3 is TGTGCCAGCAGCGCCTTCTTCTTCAGCTCCTACAATGAGCAGTTCTTC. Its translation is CASSAFFFSSYNEQFF.

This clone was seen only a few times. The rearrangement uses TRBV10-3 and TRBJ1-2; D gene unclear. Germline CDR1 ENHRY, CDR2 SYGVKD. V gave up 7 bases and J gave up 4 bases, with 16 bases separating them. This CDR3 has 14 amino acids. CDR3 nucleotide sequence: TGTGCCATCATTTCAGAAAGGGAGAGCTATGGCTACACCTTC. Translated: CAIISERESYGYTF.

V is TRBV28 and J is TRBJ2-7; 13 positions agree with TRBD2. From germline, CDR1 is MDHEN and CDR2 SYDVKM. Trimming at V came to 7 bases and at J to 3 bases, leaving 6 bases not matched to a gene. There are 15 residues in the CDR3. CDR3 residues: CASTPRTSGSYEQYF. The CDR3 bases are TGTGCCAGCACCCCCCGGACTAGCGGGAGCTACGAGCAGTACTTC.

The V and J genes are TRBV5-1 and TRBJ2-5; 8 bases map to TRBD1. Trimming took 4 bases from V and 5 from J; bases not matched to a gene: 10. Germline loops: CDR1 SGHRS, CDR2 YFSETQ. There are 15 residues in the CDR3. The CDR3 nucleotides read TGCGCCAGCAGCCCCGGGACAGGCTATAGGGAGACCCAGTACTTC. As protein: CASSPGTGYRETQYF.

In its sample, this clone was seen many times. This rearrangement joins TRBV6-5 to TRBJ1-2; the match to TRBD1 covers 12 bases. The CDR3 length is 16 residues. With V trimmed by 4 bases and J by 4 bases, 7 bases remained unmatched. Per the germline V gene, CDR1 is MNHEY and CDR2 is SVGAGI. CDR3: CASSSGTGGLRYGYTF. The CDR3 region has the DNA TGTGCCAGCAGTTCCGGGACAGGGGGCCTCCGCTATGGCTACACCTTC.

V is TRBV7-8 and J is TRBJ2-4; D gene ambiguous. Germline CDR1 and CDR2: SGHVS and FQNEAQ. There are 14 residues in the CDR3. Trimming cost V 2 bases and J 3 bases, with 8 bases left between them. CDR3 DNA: TGTGCCAGCAGCTTAAGTGGCGGCAAAAACATTCAGTACTTC. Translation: CASSLSGGKNIQYF.

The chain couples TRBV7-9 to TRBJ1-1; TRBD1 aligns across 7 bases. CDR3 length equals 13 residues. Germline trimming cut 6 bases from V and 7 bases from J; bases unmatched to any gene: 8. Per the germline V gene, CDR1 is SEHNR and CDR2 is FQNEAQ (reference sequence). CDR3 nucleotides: TGTGCCAGCAGTTCCAACAGGGGCGTTGAAGCTTTCTTT. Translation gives CASSSNRGVEAFF.